Listed below are T cell receptor beta chains from one sample, sequenced in a study of radiation and T cells in renal cell carcinoma. Repertoires were generated with immunoSEQ multiplex PCR, while TCRdb's copy carries only in-frame clones and drops some. The repertoire consists of roughly 150,000 clones, with roughly 86% occurring once and the leading ten covering over 10%. Here the sequenced sample was blood, taken from a patient whose treatment included radiotherapy and nephrectomy. These receptors came from a woman aged 50 to 65 with renal cell carcinoma. Each CDR3 is given without its conserved first and last residue.

j_call: TRBJ2-3
v_call: TRBV7-9
cdr3_aa: ASSLVIDTQY

j_call: TRBJ1-5
v_call: TRBV19
cdr3_aa: ASSTGVQPQH

j_call: TRBJ1-1
v_call: TRBV5-5
cdr3_aa: ASSSERDRRAF

j_call: TRBJ2-2
v_call: TRBV5-1
cdr3_aa: ASSPGAENTGELF

j_call: TRBJ2-3
v_call: TRBV4-3
cdr3_aa: ASSQDPGGVTDTQY

j_call: TRBJ1-1
v_call: TRBV5-6
cdr3_aa: ASSLAREGANEAF

j_call: TRBJ1-5
v_call: TRBV4-2
cdr3_aa: ASSLATGGGQPQH

j_call: TRBJ2-7
v_call: TRBV5-5
cdr3_aa: ASSLGGTLSYEQY

j_call: TRBJ1-1
v_call: TRBV11-3
cdr3_aa: ASSSDNTEAF

j_call: TRBJ2-1
v_call: TRBV11-2
cdr3_aa: ASSLARVNNEQF

j_call: TRBJ2-1
v_call: TRBV29-1
cdr3_aa: SVVAGGYNEQF

j_call: TRBJ2-5
v_call: TRBV5-4
cdr3_aa: ATHPSERGSVQTQY

j_call: TRBJ2-1
v_call: TRBV7-8
cdr3_aa: ASSQGPYNEQF

j_call: TRBJ1-2
v_call: TRBV2
cdr3_aa: ASRSIRSGTGIYGYT

j_call: TRBJ1-1
v_call: TRBV5-1
cdr3_aa: ASSTGDGNTEAF

j_call: TRBJ1-2
v_call: TRBV10-3
cdr3_aa: AISAGSGYT

j_call: TRBJ1-1
v_call: TRBV9
cdr3_aa: ASSVRQENTEAF

j_call: TRBJ1-1
v_call: TRBV25-1
cdr3_aa: ASRDAGGNTEAF

j_call: TRBJ1-1
v_call: TRBV6-6
cdr3_aa: ASSYGTEAF

j_call: TRBJ1-2
v_call: TRBV2
cdr3_aa: ASRRDPNYGYT